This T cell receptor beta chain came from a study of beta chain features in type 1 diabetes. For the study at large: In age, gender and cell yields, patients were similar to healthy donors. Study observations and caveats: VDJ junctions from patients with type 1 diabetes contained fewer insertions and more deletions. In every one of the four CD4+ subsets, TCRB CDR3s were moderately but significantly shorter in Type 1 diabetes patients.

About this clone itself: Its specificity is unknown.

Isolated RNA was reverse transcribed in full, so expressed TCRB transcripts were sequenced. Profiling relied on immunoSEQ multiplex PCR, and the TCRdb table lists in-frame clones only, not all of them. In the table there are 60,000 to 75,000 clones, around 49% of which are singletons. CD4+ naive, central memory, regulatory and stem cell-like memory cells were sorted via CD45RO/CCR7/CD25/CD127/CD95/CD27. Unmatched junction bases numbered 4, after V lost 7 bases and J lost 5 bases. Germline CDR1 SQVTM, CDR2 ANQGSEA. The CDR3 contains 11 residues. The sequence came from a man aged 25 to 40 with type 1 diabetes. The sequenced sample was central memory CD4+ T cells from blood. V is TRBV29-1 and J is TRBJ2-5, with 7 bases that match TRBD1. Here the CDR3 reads CSERTGETQYF. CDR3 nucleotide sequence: TGCAGCGAACGGACAGGCGAGACCCAGTACTTC. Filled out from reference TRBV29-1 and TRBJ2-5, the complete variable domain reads SAVISQKPSRDICQRGTSLTIQCQVDSQVTMMFWYRQQPGQSLTLIATANQGSEATYESGFVIDKFPISRPNLTFSTLTVSNMSPEDSSIYLCSERTGETQYFGPGTRLLVL.